These 24 T cell receptor beta chains share one sample of origin, sequenced in a study of T cell changes during pregnancy in multiple sclerosis (dated by TCRdb to the late 2010s). The receptor library was made with the immunoSEQ multiplex PCR assay. TCRdb took this table from immuneACCESS and kept in-frame rearrangements with V and J called. Such tables lack part of the clones; where checked against another copy, unresolved V genes explain under half of the gap, and the rest is unexplained. Recorded for this sample are about 22,000 clones; more than 75% of them occurred a single time. The ten biggest clones cover 7.6% of the sample. Sequences were derived from CD8+ T cells from peripheral blood mononuclear cells, sampled before pregnancy. All receptors come from a female donor with multiple sclerosis, enrolled in a pregnancy study.

V gene TRBV27 combines with J gene TRBJ2-3; D possibly corresponds to TRBD2 (6 bases). Germline CDR1 is MNHEY and CDR2 is SMNVEV (reference sequence). V lost 0 bases and J lost 0, with 19 bases in between. This CDR3 has 19 residues. The CDR3 region is CASSLSYLGGGKSTDTQYF. The DNA of the CDR3 is TGTGCCAGCAGTTTATCATACCTCGGTGGAGGGAAGAGCACAGATACGCAGTATTTT.

The sample holds a few counts of this clone. The rearrangement joins TRBV7-4 to TRBJ1-3; 9 nucleotides agree with TRBD1. Germline V CDR1 and CDR2: SGHVT, SQSDAQ. The V and J ends lost 2 bases and 1 base, in that order; junction bases with no gene match: 6. The CDR3 loop spans 17 amino acids. CDR3 DNA sequence: TGTGCCAGCAGCTTATCGGGACAGGGTTCGTCTGGAAACACCATATATTTT. As protein: CASSLSGQGSSGNTIYF.

V gene TRBV6-5 combines with J gene TRBJ2-7; 8 bases are a match to TRBD1. There are 15 residues in the CDR3. V lost 2 bases, J lost 5 bases, and 8 bases stayed unmatched. Germline CDR1 MNHEY, CDR2 SVGAGI. CDR3 in DNA: TGTGCCAGCAGTTACCGGACAGGGCCTTGGGACGAGCAGTACTTC. Translation: CASSYRTGPWDEQYF.

The chain recombines TRBV4-1 with TRBJ1-5, with D unresolved. Trimming left V 8 bases short and J 2 bases short, with 13 bases between. Per germline, CDR1 MGHRA and CDR2 YSYEKL. The CDR3 covers 14 residues. The CDR3 reads CASAVGRGNQPQHF. CDR3 nucleotide sequence: TGCGCCAGCGCTGTTGGTCGGGGCAATCAGCCCCAGCATTTT.

The chain combines TRBV27 with TRBJ2-7; D gene unclear. Germline V gene sequence: CDR1 MNHEY, CDR2 SMNVEV (reference sequence). The CDR3 spans 13 residues. V was pared by 2 bases and J by 3 bases, with 8 bases between. CDR3 sequence reads: CASSLERGYEQYF. The CDR3 coding sequence is TGTGCCAGCAGTTTAGAGAGAGGCTACGAGCAGTACTTC.

The chain uses TRBV28 and TRBJ2-3, with a tentative D call TRBD1 (5 bases). The CDR3 loop spans 15 amino acids. Trimming pared 3 bases from V and 0 bases from J, leaving 10 bases between. Per the germline V gene, CDR1 is MDHEN and CDR2 is SYDVKM. The CDR3 nucleotides read TGTGCCAGCAGTTTTGGAGACAGAAGCACAGATACGCAGTATTTT. This sequence encodes CASSFGDRSTDTQYF.

This rearrangement joins TRBV28 to TRBJ2-7; 8 bases line up with TRBD1. The CDR3 is 14 residues long. The ends lost 8 bases at V and 0 bases at J; junction bases unmatched: 6. In germline, CDR1 is MDHEN, CDR2 SYDVKM. CDR3 amino acids: CASGGQVRSYEQYF. CDR3 sequence (DNA): TGTGCCAGCGGGGGACAGGTGCGCTCCTACGAGCAGTACTTC.

V and J are TRBV4-3 and TRBJ1-1, with TRBD1 identical over 8 bases. The trim removed 4 bases at V and 4 bases at J, leaving 8 bases unmatched. Per the germline V gene, CDR1 is LGHNA and CDR2 is YSLEER. CDR3 size: 15 residues. Here the CDR3 DNA reads TGCGCCAGCAGCCCTCGGACAGGGAGGAGCACTGAAGCTTTCTTT. It codes for CASSPRTGRSTEAFF.

V usage is TRBV5-4 and J usage is TRBJ1-2; 9 bases are a match to TRBD1. The CDR3 runs 19 residues. CDR1 is SGHNT and CDR2 is YYREEE in the germline V gene (reference sequence). The V and J ends lost 1 base and 4 bases, in that order; junction bases with no gene match: 17. The CDR3 DNA reads as TGTGCCAGCAGCTTGATCGCCGGCACAGGGGGCGTGAGGATCTATGGCTACACCTTC. This encodes CASSLIAGTGGVRIYGYTF. The full variable domain, completed using reference TRBV5-4 and TRBJ1-2, is ETGVTQSPTHLIKTRGQQVTLRCSSQSGHNTVSWYQQALGQGPQFIFQYYREEENGRGNFPPRFSGLQFPNYSSELNVNALELDDSALYLCASSLIAGTGGVRIYGYTFGSGTRLTVV.

The CDR3 nucleotides are TGTGCCAGCAGCTTAGGACTAGCGGTTTACGAGCAGTACTTC. Translation gives CASSLGLAVYEQYF. The chain carries TRBV11-2 and TRBJ2-7; 9 bases line up with TRBD2. CDR1 SGHAT and CDR2 FQNNGV come from the germline V gene. V lost 1 base and J lost 4; bases outside the gene matches: 2. The CDR3 extends over 14 amino acids.

This chain connects TRBV5-1 to TRBJ2-7; 8 nucleotides match TRBD1. The CDR3 extends over 14 amino acids. The trim removed 5 bases at V and 3 bases at J, leaving 7 bases unmatched. Germline V lookup: CDR1 SGHRS, CDR2 YFSETQ. The CDR3 loop is CASSSGQGHYEQYF. The CDR3 DNA follows: TGCGCCAGCAGTTCCGGACAGGGCCACTACGAGCAGTACTTC.

The rearrangement joins TRBV7-6 to TRBJ2-5; possible D gene TRBD1, 6 bases. Germline CDR1 and CDR2: SGHVS and FNYEAQ. V lost 1 base, J lost 1 base, and 10 bases lay in between. This CDR3 region has 15 residues. CDR3 sequence reads: CASSLDTGIQETQYF. Written as DNA, the CDR3 is TGTGCCAGCAGCTTAGATACAGGGATCCAAGAGACCCAGTACTTC.

In its sample, this clone was seen once. The chain employs TRBV29-1 and TRBJ2-1; 7 positions agree with TRBD2. After removal of 5 bases from V and 7 bases from J, the junction contained 8 bases not matched to a gene. The CDR3 is 13 amino acids. CDR1 is SQVTM and CDR2 is ANQGSEA in the germline V gene. This chain's CDR3 is CSVPLTSRNEQFF. The CDR3 DNA reads TGCAGCGTTCCGTTGACTAGCAGGAATGAGCAGTTCTTC.

The gene calls are TRBV10-1 and TRBJ2-7, with D hard to call. Between the trimmed V and J ends, which lost 6 bases and 3 bases, there was a span of 12 bases. The germline V gene encodes CDR1 WNHNN and CDR2 SYGVQD (reference sequence). The CDR3 consists of 13 residues. The CDR3 region has the DNA TGCGCCAGCAGCGAAAGAGCAGGCTACGAGCAGTACTTC. This gives the protein CASSERAGYEQYF.

The chain combines TRBV28 with TRBJ2-5, with 7 bases fitting TRBD2. CDR1 and CDR2 from the germline V gene are MDHEN and SYDVKM. Unmatched junction bases numbered 3, after V lost 4 bases and J lost 4 bases. The CDR3 consists of 13 residues. The CDR3 loop is CASSWTSRETQYF. CDR3 sequence (DNA): TGTGCCAGCAGTTGGACTAGTCGAGAGACCCAGTACTTC.

The rearrangement uses TRBV19 and TRBJ2-1; D perhaps matches TRBD1 (6 bases). Trimming cost V 5 bases and J 0 bases, with 11 bases left between them. CDR1 and CDR2 (germline): LNHDA, SQIVND (reference sequence). CDR3 length: 15 amino acids. The CDR3 DNA sequence: TGTGCCAGTAGTCCAGGACAGAGCTCCTACAATGAGCAGTTCTTC. Protein product: CASSPGQSSYNEQFF.

The CDR3 bases are TGTGCCAGCAGCAATTTCCGGGGGGCTAACTATGGCTACACCTTC. Translation gives CASSNFRGANYGYTF. This sequence joins TRBV6-5 and TRBJ1-2; weak D call: TRBD1 (5 bases). Germline CDR1 reads MNHEY; CDR2 reads SVGAGI. The germline V and J ends were trimmed by 6 bases and 0 bases, with 14 bases remaining between them. The CDR3 contains 15 residues.

The table lists this clone with a count of one. The chain joins TRBV28 to TRBJ2-4; 7 bases fit TRBD2. V shed 3 bases, J shed 0 bases, and the junction held 14 bases outside the gene matches. The CDR3 runs 19 residues. Germline CDR1 MDHEN, CDR2 SYDVKM. The CDR3 DNA sequence: TGTGCCAGCAGTTTGATGGGTTGGCGGGAGTCCCTAGCCAAAAACATTCAGTACTTC. Protein product: CASSLMGWRESLAKNIQYF.

The count of this clone is one. V usage is TRBV27 and J usage is TRBJ1-5; 7 bases match TRBD1. The length of the CDR3 is 15 residues. V was pared by 5 bases and J by 5 bases, with 9 bases of the junction left unmatched. Germline V gene lookup returns CDR1 MNHEY and CDR2 SMNVEV (reference sequence). The CDR3 is CASSPTGSPYQPQHF. CDR3 sequence (DNA): TGTGCCAGCAGTCCGACAGGGTCACCCTATCAGCCCCAGCATTTT.

V and J are TRBV10-3 and TRBJ2-7; 13 bases line up with TRBD2. Germline V lookup: CDR1 ENHRY, CDR2 SYGVKD. The CDR3 contains 16 residues. Trimming took 7 bases from V and 2 from J; bases not matched to a gene: 8. The CDR3 nucleotides are TGTGCCATCACAGGGTACGGACTAGCGGGGGCCTACGAGCAGTACTTC. This sequence encodes CAITGYGLAGAYEQYF.

J is TRBJ2-3 and V is TRBV10-3, with 7 bases identical to TRBD1. Germline CDR1 reads ENHRY; CDR2 reads SYGVKD. The CDR3 loop spans 14 amino acids. J was trimmed by 2 bases and V by 6 bases; bases with no gene match: 5. DNA of the CDR3: TGTGCCATCAGCGACAGGGCCACCACAGATACGCAGTATTTT. Protein: CAISDRATTDTQYF.

This rearrangement joins TRBV2 to TRBJ2-1, with 14 nucleotides matching TRBD2. V shed 6 bases and J 9 bases; nucleotides not matched to a gene: 4. Germline values: CDR1 SNHLY, CDR2 FYNNEI. The CDR3 length is 14 residues. CDR3 in DNA: TGTGCCAGCAGCGGGACTAGCGGGAGCCCTGAGCAGTTCTTC. This codes for CASSGTSGSPEQFF.

This chain links TRBV4-3 with TRBJ1-4, with D hard to call. Germline CDR1 reads LGHNA; CDR2 reads YSLEER. V lost 0 bases and J lost 8, with 13 bases in between. The CDR3 extends over 15 amino acids. The chain's CDR3 is CASSQDGLTREKLFF. The CDR3 DNA reads TGCGCCAGCAGCCAAGACGGGCTTACTAGGGAAAAACTGTTTTTT.

The table lists this clone with a count of one. The CDR3 bases are TGTGCCAGCGAAAGGGTGGAGGGGAGCTCCTACAATGAGCAGTTCTTC. Protein: CASERVEGSSYNEQFF. The chain recombines TRBV7-9 with TRBJ2-1; D perhaps matches TRBD2 (6 bases). In germline, CDR1 is SEHNR, CDR2 FQNEAQ (reference sequence). The CDR3 has 16 residues. V was trimmed by 8 bases and J by 0 bases, leaving 17 bases between them.